This is a list of T cell receptor beta chains from one sample in a study of T cells in tuberculosis. Profiled with immunoSEQ multiplex PCR; TCRdb holds only in-frame clones, not every one. The sample has some 49,000 clones, about 95% seen once; the top ten hold over 1.1%. Material: PBMCs, obtained at tuberculosis diagnosis. The source of these receptors is an adult with tuberculosis. The CDR3 runs from the conserved cysteine through the conserved F or W. A D gene is named only where the DNA matches it firmly. Size tells how often a clone was seen (once, few, many) or the class of an expanded clone, and some rows leave it out.

V	D	J	size	CDR3	DNA
TRBV19	NA	TRBJ2-2	NA	CASSQGRGNTGELFF	TGTGCCAGTAGCCAAGGGCGGGGGAACACCGGGGAGCTGTTTTTT
TRBV27	NA	TRBJ1-2	NA	CASSLNQGREGYTF	TGTGCCAGCAGTCTCAACCAGGGGAGAGAGGGCTACACCTTC
TRBV5-4	TRBD2	TRBJ2-7	NA	CASSLDLAGTYEQYF	TGTGCCAGCAGCTTGGATCTAGCGGGTACCTACGAGCAGTACTTC
TRBV15	NA	TRBJ1-5	NA	CATSRPEGGYQPQHF	TGTGCCACCAGCAGACCGGAGGGGGGGTACCAGCCCCAGCATTTT
TRBV9	NA	TRBJ1-3	NA	CASRVFFQTGVNTIYF	TGTGCCAGCAGAGTCTTCTTCCAGACAGGCGTAAACACCATATATTTT
TRBV30	NA	TRBJ1-2	NA	CAWSGTAIYNNGYTF	TGTGCCTGGAGTGGGACAGCGATTTATAATAATGGCTACACCTTC
TRBV11-3	NA	TRBJ2-2	NA	CASSDCEVGDVDTGELFF	TGTGCCAGCAGTGATTGTGAAGTAGGAGACGTCGACACCGGGGAGCTGTTTTTT
TRBV7-9	NA	TRBJ2-1	NA	CASSAYGGIRSYNEQFF	TGTGCCAGCAGCGCATATGGCGGGATCCGCTCCTACAATGAGCAGTTCTTC
TRBV29-1	TRBD2	TRBJ2-5	NA	CSVEGLAGGKTQYF	TGCAGCGTTGAAGGACTAGCGGGAGGGAAGACCCAGTACTTC
TRBV28	TRBD1	TRBJ2-7	NA	CASSRQGSYEQYF	TGTGCCAGCAGCAGACAGGGATCCTACGAGCAGTACTTC
TRBV4-2	TRBD2	TRBJ2-3	few	CASSLHSGTSGGVSTDTQYF	TGTGCCAGCAGCCTCCACTCCGGGACTAGCGGGGGGGTAAGCACAGATACGCAGTATTTT
TRBV2	TRBD2	TRBJ2-2	NA	CASSLPGLADTGELFF	TGTGCCAGCAGCCTTCCGGGACTAGCGGACACCGGGGAGCTGTTTTTT
TRBV10-3	NA	TRBJ1-1	NA	CAISESGQGWTEAFF	TGTGCCATCAGTGAGTCGGGGCAGGGGTGGACTGAAGCTTTCTTT
TRBV19	NA	TRBJ1-2	NA	CASSIQAGGASGYTF	TGTGCCAGTAGTATTCAGGCGGGGGGCGCGTCAGGCTACACCTTC
TRBV7-2	NA	TRBJ2-3	NA	CASSRGTGTASTDTQYF	TGTGCCAGCAGTCGCGGGACCGGGACAGCTAGCACAGATACGCAGTATTTT
TRBV5-6	NA	TRBJ2-5	NA	CASSLPLQETQYF	TGTGCCAGCAGCTTGCCCCTCCAAGAGACCCAGTACTTC
TRBV5-4	NA	TRBJ1-5	NA	CASSTGGWDSNQPQHF	TGTGCCAGCAGCACCGGGGGGTGGGATAGCAATCAGCCCCAGCATTTT
TRBV7-2	TRBD1	TRBJ1-2	NA	CASSSRQGIYGYTF	TGTGCCAGCAGCTCCCGACAGGGAATCTATGGCTACACCTTC
TRBV11-2	TRBD1	TRBJ2-3	once	CASSTRTGGPGTQYF	TGTGCCAGCAGCACCCGGACAGGGGGCCCTGGTACGCAGTATTTT
TRBV5-1	NA	TRBJ1-6	NA	CASSLGGSSYNSPLHF	TGCGCCAGCAGCTTAGGAGGGAGCTCCTATAATTCACCCCTCCACTTT
TRBV25-1	TRBD1	TRBJ2-2	NA	CASSDLTGGTGELFF	TGTGCCAGCAGTGATCTGACAGGGGGGACCGGGGAGCTGTTTTTT
TRBV5-1	TRBD2	TRBJ2-6	NA	CASSLAGGSGANVLTF	TGCGCCAGCAGCTTAGCGGGAGGGTCTGGGGCCAACGTCCTGACTTTC
TRBV7-6	NA	TRBJ1-1	NA	CASSPERGAEAFF	TGTGCCAGCAGCCCCGAGCGGGGGGCTGAAGCTTTCTTT
TRBV6-1	NA	TRBJ1-1	NA	CASSSAGGSTEAFF	TGTGCCAGCAGCTCGGCGGGCGGGAGCACTGAAGCTTTCTTT
TRBV7-9	NA	TRBJ2-5	NA	CASSYERPGGETQYF	TGTGCCAGCAGCTACGAAAGACCGGGTGGGGAGACCCAGTACTTC
TRBV27	TRBD1	TRBJ2-5	NA	CASSIDRGGPQETQYF	TGTGCCAGCAGTATAGACAGGGGGGGCCCTCAAGAGACCCAGTACTTC
TRBV7-9	NA	TRBJ2-7	once	CASSLGARGSHEQYF	TGTGCCAGCAGCTTAGGGGCCAGGGGCTCCCACGAGCAGTACTTC
TRBV13	TRBD2	TRBJ2-3	NA	CASSLGSPSGRADTQYF	TGTGCCAGCAGCTTAGGTTCCCCTAGCGGGAGGGCAGATACGCAGTATTTT
TRBV5-1	NA	TRBJ2-3	NA	CASSLVVRRGQSDTQYF	TGCGCCAGCAGCTTGGTCGTACGGAGGGGGCAGTCGGATACGCAGTATTTT
TRBV7-9	TRBD1	TRBJ2-7	NA	CASSQNLGTASYEQYF	TGTGCCAGCAGTCAGAACCTGGGGACAGCTAGCTACGAGCAGTACTTC
TRBV6-6	NA	TRBJ1-5	NA	CASSQDWAQPQHF	TGTGCCAGCAGTCAGGACTGGGCTCAGCCCCAGCATTTT
TRBV4-3	NA	TRBJ1-3	NA	CASSQTDLTRSSGNTIYF	TGCGCCAGCAGCCAAACCGACTTGACCCGAAGCTCTGGAAACACCATATATTTT
TRBV11-2	NA	TRBJ2-7	NA	CASSLGQFRLYEQYF	TGTGCCAGCAGCCTGGGGCAGTTTAGATTATACGAGCAGTACTTC
TRBV30	TRBD1	TRBJ1-3	NA	CAWSFDRAGNTIYF	TGTGCCTGGAGTTTTGACAGGGCTGGAAACACCATATATTTT
TRBV4-1	TRBD2	TRBJ2-1	NA	CASSQDLGGRADEQFF	TGCGCCAGCAGCCAAGATCTAGGTGGGAGGGCGGATGAGCAGTTCTTC
TRBV10-3	NA	TRBJ1-2	NA	CAISESAGPYGYTF	TGTGCCATCAGTGAGTCAGCAGGGCCCTATGGCTACACCTTC
TRBV7-3	TRBD2	TRBJ2-3	NA	CASSLTGGTTDTQYF	TGTGCCAGCAGCTTGACGGGAGGTACCACAGATACGCAGTATTTT
TRBV29-1	NA	TRBJ2-7	NA	CSVGPGSRNYEQYF	TGCAGCGTGGGCCCGGGGAGTAGGAACTACGAGCAGTACTTC
TRBV7-2	TRBD2	TRBJ2-2	NA	CASSLSGLAAGELFF	TGTGCCAGCAGCTTATCGGGACTAGCGGCCGGGGAACTGTTTTTT
TRBV14	NA	TRBJ1-1	NA	CASSLHLNTEAFF	TGTGCCAGCAGCCTACACCTGAACACTGAAGCTTTCTTT
TRBV5-4	TRBD1	TRBJ2-3	NA	CASSLARGRLADTQYF	TGTGCCAGCAGCTTGGCCAGGGGGCGCTTGGCAGATACGCAGTATTTT
TRBV11-2	NA	TRBJ2-3	NA	CASSLDWGADTQYF	TGTGCCAGCAGCTTAGATTGGGGGGCAGATACGCAGTATTTT
TRBV6-5	NA	TRBJ2-3	NA	CASSYKAGATDTQYF	TGTGCCAGCAGTTATAAGGCGGGTGCCACAGATACGCAGTATTTT
TRBV7-9	NA	TRBJ1-2	NA	CASSLGGSWGYGYTF	TGTGCCAGCAGCTTAGGGGGCAGTTGGGGCTATGGCTACACCTTC
TRBV6-1	TRBD2	TRBJ2-1	few	CASSETGGAYNEQFF	TGTGCCAGCAGTGAAACGGGAGGTGCCTACAATGAGCAGTTCTTC
TRBV19	NA	TRBJ1-2	NA	CASSMDRRYGYTF	TGTGCCAGTAGTATGGACAGACGCTATGGCTACACCTTC
TRBV5-1	TRBD1	TRBJ2-7	NA	CASSSTGVRNYEQYF	TGCGCCAGCAGCTCTACAGGGGTGCGAAACTACGAGCAGTACTTC
TRBV27	NA	TRBJ1-2	once	CASSVTGGFNYGYTF	TGTGCCAGCAGCGTCACCGGGGGTTTCAACTATGGCTACACCTTC
TRBV10-2	TRBD1	TRBJ1-2	once	CASSELGRGLDGYTF	TGCGCCAGCAGTGAGTTGGGCAGGGGGTTGGATGGCTACACCTTC
TRBV10-3	TRBD2	TRBJ2-1	NA	CAISEDFLAGAYNEQFF	TGTGCCATCAGTGAAGACTTCCTAGCGGGAGCCTACAATGAGCAGTTCTTC
TRBV5-6	NA	TRBJ2-7	NA	CASSFLILGGGTYEQYF	TGTGCCAGCAGCTTTTTAATCTTAGGGGGGGGTACCTACGAGCAGTACTTC
TRBV27	NA	TRBJ1-5	NA	CASSLAGSREPQHF	TGTGCCAGCAGTTTGGCAGGGTCCAGGGAGCCCCAGCATTTT
TRBV2	NA	TRBJ1-2	NA	CASSLTGSGYGYTF	TGTGCCAGCAGCCTGACAGGTTCGGGCTATGGCTACACCTTC
TRBV6-8	TRBD2	TRBJ2-7	NA	CASRKTVGLAGGGEHEQYF	TGTGCCAGCAGAAAGACGGTTGGACTAGCGGGTGGTGGTGAGCACGAGCAGTACTTC
TRBV28	TRBD1	TRBJ1-5	NA	CASRDRGLVQPQHF	TGTGCCAGCAGGGACAGGGGGCTTGTTCAGCCCCAGCATTTT
TRBV28	TRBD2	TRBJ2-7	NA	CASRSSGFPYEQYF	TGTGCCAGCAGATCTAGCGGGTTCCCCTACGAGCAGTACTTC
TRBV30	NA	TRBJ1-2	NA	CAWTGNYGYTF	TGTGCCTGGACAGGGAACTATGGCTACACCTTC
TRBV6-5	NA	TRBJ2-1	NA	CASSRDYNEQFF	TGTGCCAGCAGCCGCGACTACAATGAGCAGTTCTTC
TRBV4-1	NA	TRBJ2-4	NA	CASSQGSGTNIQYF	TGCGCCAGCAGCCAAGGATCGGGAACAAACATTCAGTACTTC
TRBV5-4	NA	TRBJ1-1	NA	CASSLVDSEAFF	TGTGCCAGCAGCTTGGTAGACAGTGAAGCTTTCTTT